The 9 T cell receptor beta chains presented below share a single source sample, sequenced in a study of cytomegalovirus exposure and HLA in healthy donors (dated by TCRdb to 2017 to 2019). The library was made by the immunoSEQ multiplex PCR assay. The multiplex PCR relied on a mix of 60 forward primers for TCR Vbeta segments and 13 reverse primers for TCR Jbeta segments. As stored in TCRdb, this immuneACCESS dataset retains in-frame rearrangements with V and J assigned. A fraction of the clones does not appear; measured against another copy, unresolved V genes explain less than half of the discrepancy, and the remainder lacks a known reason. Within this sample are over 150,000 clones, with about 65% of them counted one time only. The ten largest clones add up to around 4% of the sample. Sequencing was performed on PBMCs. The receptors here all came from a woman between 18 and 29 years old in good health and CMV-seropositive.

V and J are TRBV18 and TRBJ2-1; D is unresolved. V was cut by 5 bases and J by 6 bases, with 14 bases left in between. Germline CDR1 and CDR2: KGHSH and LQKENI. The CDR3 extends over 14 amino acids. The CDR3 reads CASSGRVGVNEQFF. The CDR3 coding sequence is TGTGCCAGCTCAGGCCGGGTCGGAGTCAATGAGCAGTTCTTC.

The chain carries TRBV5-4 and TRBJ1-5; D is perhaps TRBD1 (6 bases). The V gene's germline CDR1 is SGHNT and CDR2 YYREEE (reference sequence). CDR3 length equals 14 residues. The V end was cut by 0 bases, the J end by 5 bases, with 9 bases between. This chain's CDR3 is CASSLGGGDQPQHF. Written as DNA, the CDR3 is TGTGCCAGCAGCTTGGGGGGGGGCGATCAGCCCCAGCATTTT.

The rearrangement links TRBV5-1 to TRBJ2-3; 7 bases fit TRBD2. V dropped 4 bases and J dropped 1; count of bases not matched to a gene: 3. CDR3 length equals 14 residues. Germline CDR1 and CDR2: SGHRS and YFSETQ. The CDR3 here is CASSPTSGTDTQYF. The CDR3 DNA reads TGCGCCAGCAGCCCTACTAGCGGCACAGATACGCAGTATTTT.

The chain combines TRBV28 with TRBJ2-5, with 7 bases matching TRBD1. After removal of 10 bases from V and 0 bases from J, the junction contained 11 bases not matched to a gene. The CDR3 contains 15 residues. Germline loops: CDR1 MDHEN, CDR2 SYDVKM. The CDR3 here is CATGTANRYQETQYF. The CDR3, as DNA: TGTGCCACCGGGACAGCTAATAGGTACCAAGAGACCCAGTACTTC. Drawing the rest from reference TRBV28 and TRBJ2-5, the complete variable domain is DVKVTQSSRYLVKRTGEKVFLECVQDMDHENMFWYRQDPGLGLRLIYFSYDVKMKEKGDIPEGYSVSREKKERFSLILESASTNQTSMYLCATGTANRYQETQYFGPGTRLLVL.

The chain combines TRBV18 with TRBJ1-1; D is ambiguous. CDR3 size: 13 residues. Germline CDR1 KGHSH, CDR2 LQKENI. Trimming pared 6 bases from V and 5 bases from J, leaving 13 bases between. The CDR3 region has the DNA TGTGCCAGCTCCCCGTTAGAGAGGACTGAAGCTTTCTTT. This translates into CASSPLERTEAFF. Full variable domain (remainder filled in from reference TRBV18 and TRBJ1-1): NAGVMQNPRHLVRRRGQEARLRCSPMKGHSHVYWYRQLPEEGLKFMVYLQKENIIDESGMPKERFSAEFPKEGPSILRIQQVVRGDSAAYFCASSPLERTEAFFGQGTRLTVV.

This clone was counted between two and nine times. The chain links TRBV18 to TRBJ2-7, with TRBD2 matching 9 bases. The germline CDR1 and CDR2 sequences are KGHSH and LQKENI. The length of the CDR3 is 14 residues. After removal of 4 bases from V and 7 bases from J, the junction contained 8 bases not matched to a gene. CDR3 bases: TGTGCCAGCTCACGTCGGGCTAGCGGGAAAGAGCAGTACTTC. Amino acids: CASSRRASGKEQYF.

In nucleotides, the CDR3 is TGTGCCAGCAGCTTAGTACGGTACGAGCAGTACTTC. Translation: CASSLVRYEQYF. The V call is TRBV7-9, the J call TRBJ2-5; no clear D. With the DNA end fitting TRBJ2-7 better, the J assignment may be wrong. The CDR3 runs 12 residues. Germline CDR1 and CDR2: SEHNR and FQNEAQ (reference sequence).

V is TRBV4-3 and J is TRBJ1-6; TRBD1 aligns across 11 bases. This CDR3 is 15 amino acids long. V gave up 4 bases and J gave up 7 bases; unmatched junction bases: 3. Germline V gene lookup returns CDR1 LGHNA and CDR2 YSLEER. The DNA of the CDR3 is TGCGCCAGCAGCCCCTGGACAGGGGGCAATTCACCCCTCCACTTT. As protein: CASSPWTGGNSPLHF.

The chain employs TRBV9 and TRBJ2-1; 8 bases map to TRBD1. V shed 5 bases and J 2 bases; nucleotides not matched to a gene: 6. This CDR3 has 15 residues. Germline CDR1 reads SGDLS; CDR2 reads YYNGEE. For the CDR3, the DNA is TGTGCCAGCAGACCCGGACAGGGACCCTACAATGAGCAGTTCTTC. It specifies CASRPGQGPYNEQFF.